The rows below give T cell receptor beta chains drawn from one sample of a study of control samples from healthy donors and cancer patients. Sequencing was performed with immunoSEQ multiplex PCR; in TCRdb, only in-frame clones are kept and a portion is missing. This sample yields 150,000 to 200,000 clones, of which 91% are seen a single time; approximately 1.4% belongs to the top ten. Material: blood. The source of these receptors is a woman aged 25 to 39 in good health. The CDR3 runs from the conserved cysteine through the conserved F or W. Clone size, where shown, is once, few, many, or a class for clones that have expanded.

>NA|TRBJ2-7|14|TRBV11-2
CASRTGTGDYEQYF
>NA|TRBJ1-1|15|TRBV10-3
CAISDSGQANTEAFF
>NA|TRBJ2-1|15|TRBV6-5
CASKRVAGGYNEQFF
>NA|TRBJ1-4|14|TRBV5-4
CASSLRQGDEKLFF
>NA|TRBJ2-1|14|TRBV19
CASSMRDRANEQFF
>NA|TRBJ2-7|13|TRBV19
CASSKDRYGEQYF
>few|TRBJ1-2|13|TRBV3-1/TRBV3-2
CATWDSSNYGYTF
>NA|TRBJ1-6|16|TRBV3-1/TRBV3-2
CASSQRDSSYNSPLHF
>NA|TRBJ1-3|16|TRBV24-1
CATSDPPGTSGNTIYF
>NA|TRBJ2-7|12|TRBV12-5
CASGFGGYEQYF
>NA|TRBJ1-1|13|TRBV6-5
CASSYRGQTEAFF
>few|TRBJ1-4|15|TRBV5-5
CASSLAGQVGEKLFF
>NA|TRBJ1-5|14|TRBV15
CATSRDVGVQPQHF
>once|TRBJ1-1|15|TRBV6-5
CASKNGGPLNTEAFF
>NA|TRBJ2-1|14|TRBV9
CASSRSGAGYEQFF
>NA|TRBJ2-3|11|TRBV7-2
CASSTLDTQYF
>NA|TRBJ2-5|13|TRBV7-8
CASSLIRQETQYF
>once|TRBJ1-1|13|TRBV6-2/TRBV6-3
CASSRTGGTEAFF
>once|TRBJ2-5|14|TRBV7-3
CASSLSSGGETQYF
>NA|TRBJ1-6|15|TRBV11-3
CASSFGAGGNSPLHF